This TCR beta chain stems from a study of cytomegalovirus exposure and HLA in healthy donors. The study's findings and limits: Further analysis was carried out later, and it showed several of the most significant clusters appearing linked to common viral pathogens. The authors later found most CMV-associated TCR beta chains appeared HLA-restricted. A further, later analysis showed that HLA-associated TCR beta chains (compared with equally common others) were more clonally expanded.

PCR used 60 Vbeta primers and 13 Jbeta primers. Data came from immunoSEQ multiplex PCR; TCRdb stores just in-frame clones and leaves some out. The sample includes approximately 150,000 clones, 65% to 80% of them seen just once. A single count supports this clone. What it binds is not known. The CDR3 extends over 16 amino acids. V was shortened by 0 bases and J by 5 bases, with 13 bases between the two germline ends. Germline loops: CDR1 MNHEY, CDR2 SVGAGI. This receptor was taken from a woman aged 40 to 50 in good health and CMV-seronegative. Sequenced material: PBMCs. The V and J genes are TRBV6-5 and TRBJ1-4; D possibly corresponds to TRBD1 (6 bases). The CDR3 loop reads CASSYSLDRTNEKLFF. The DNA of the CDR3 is TGTGCCAGCAGTTACTCGTTAGACAGGACAAATGAAAAACTGTTTTTT.